This record concerns one T cell receptor (beta chain) sequence. This entry belongs to a study of T cell responses to AZD1222 COVID-19 vaccine. TCRdb keeps only in-frame clones here, not all; method: immunoSEQ multiplex PCR. The repertoire holds about 140,000 clones, with roughly nine tenths as singletons. The CDR3 loop spans 16 amino acids. CDR1 SNHLY and CDR2 FYNNEI come from the germline V gene. V was cut by 2 bases and J by 13 bases, with 26 bases left in between. This sample comprised peripheral blood, obtained 28 days after the second AZD1222 dose. The clonotype originates from an adult who received the AZD1222 COVID-19 vaccine. This chain joins TRBV2 and TRBJ1-1, with D tentatively TRBD1 (6 bases). The chain's CDR3 is CASSERGALFDPRSFF. The CDR3 DNA is TGTGCCAGCAGTGAAAGGGGGGCGCTTTTCGACCCCAGGAGTTTCTTT.